These T cell receptor beta chains were read from a single sample in a study of blood T cell repertoires in COVID-19. Profiling relied on immunoSEQ multiplex PCR, and the TCRdb table lists in-frame clones only, not all of them. The table includes roughly 410,000 clones, over 75% detected once. The sequenced material came from peripheral blood. These receptor sequences come from a woman aged 60-75 years with COVID-19, enrolled during active disease. CDR3s include the opening cysteine and the closing phenylalanine or tryptophan. A D gene is named only where the DNA matches it firmly. Some rows mark clone size as missing; the rest say once, few, many or name a class of expanded clone.

abundance	d_gene	v_gene	j_gene	CDR3nt	CDR3aa
NA	NA	TRBV18	TRBJ1-5	TGTGCCAGCTCCACTGCGACAGTGGGCAATCAGCCCCAGCATTTT	CASSTATVGNQPQHF
NA	NA	TRBV2	TRBJ2-4	TGTGCCAGCAGTTTGACGCGGGCGGCCAAAAACATTCAGTACTTC	CASSLTRAAKNIQYF
NA	TRBD1	TRBV7-9	TRBJ1-2	TGTGCCAGCAGCCGGACAGGGACCTATGGCTACACCTTC	CASSRTGTYGYTF
NA	NA	TRBV5-6	TRBJ1-2	TGTGCCAGCAGCTTGACCAGGCCCTATGGCTACACCTTC	CASSLTRPYGYTF
NA	TRBD1	TRBV14	TRBJ1-2	TGTGCCAGCAGCCGGACAGGGGGCGCGGACTATGGCTACACCTTC	CASSRTGGADYGYTF
NA	TRBD1	TRBV27	TRBJ1-2	TGTGCCAGCAGTTTCAGGGGGACCTATGGCTACACCTTC	CASSFRGTYGYTF
NA	TRBD2	TRBV11-2	TRBJ2-5	TGTGCCAGCAGCTTAGTTGGACTAGCGGGGGCAGAGACCCAGTACTTC	CASSLVGLAGAETQYF
NA	TRBD2	TRBV28	TRBJ2-7	TGTGCCAGCAGTCTCAGCGGGGGGACCTACGAGCAGTACTTC	CASSLSGGTYEQYF
NA	TRBD1	TRBV3-1/TRBV3-2	TRBJ1-2	TGTGCCAGCAGCCAGCTGGGACAGGGGGGCTATGGCTACACCTTC	CASSQLGQGGYGYTF
NA	TRBD1	TRBV6-2/TRBV6-3	TRBJ2-7	TGTGCCAGCAGTTCCTCCGGGACAGGAGGCTACGAGCAGTACTTC	CASSSSGTGGYEQYF
NA	NA	TRBV7-6	TRBJ1-3	TGTGCCAGCAGCCCGGAGGTCATCTCTGGAAACACCATATATTTT	CASSPEVISGNTIYF
NA	TRBD2	TRBV5-1	TRBJ2-7	TGCGCCAGCAGCCAGACTAGCGGGGCTTACGAGCAGTACTTC	CASSQTSGAYEQYF
NA	TRBD1	TRBV5-1	TRBJ1-2	TGCGCCAGCAGCTTGGGACAGGGGACTAACTATGGCTACACCTTC	CASSLGQGTNYGYTF
once	TRBD1	TRBV28	TRBJ1-4	TGTGCCAGCAACAACAGGGGATTTGAAAAACTGTTTTTT	CASNNRGFEKLFF
once	TRBD2	TRBV19	TRBJ2-5	TGTGCCAGCACCTCGGGGGGACTGGGGGAGACCCAGTACTTC	CASTSGGLGETQYF
NA	NA	TRBV5-5	TRBJ1-5	TGTGCCAGCACCCTGAATCCACAGCTAAATCAGCCCCAGCATTTT	CASTLNPQLNQPQHF
NA	NA	TRBV18	TRBJ2-7	TGTGCCAGCTCACCCCCAGTATCCTACGAGCAGTACTTC	CASSPPVSYEQYF
NA	TRBD1	TRBV28	TRBJ1-4	TGTGCCAGCAGCTCCATCCAAACCATAGACAGGGAGATTGAAAAACTGTTTTTT	CASSSIQTIDREIEKLFF
NA	NA	TRBV9	TRBJ2-4	TGTGCCAGCAGCGAGAGAGGGTTAGGAAACATTCAGTACTTC	CASSERGLGNIQYF
NA	NA	TRBV9	TRBJ1-4	TGTGCCAGCAGCGTAGGAGGGGGTTTACCTAATGAAAAACTGTTTTTT	CASSVGGGLPNEKLFF
NA	TRBD1	TRBV5-5	TRBJ1-4	TGTGCCAGCCATGGGCGGGCAGGGGGATATGAAAAACTGTTTTTT	CASHGRAGGYEKLFF
NA	TRBD1	TRBV5-6	TRBJ1-4	TGTGCCAGCTCTGAGGGGGCAACGACTAATGAAAAACTGTTTTTT	CASSEGATTNEKLFF
NA	NA	TRBV7-3	TRBJ2-2	TGTGCCAGCAGCCGGAACACCGGGGAGCTGTTTTTT	CASSRNTGELFF
NA	NA	TRBV25-1	TRBJ1-1	TGTGCCAGCAGTTACCCAGGAGGCATGAACACTGAAGCTTTCTTT	CASSYPGGMNTEAFF
NA	NA	TRBV6-5	TRBJ2-7	TGTGCCAGCAGTTACTCGTCAGGGATCTCCTACGAGCAGTACTTC	CASSYSSGISYEQYF
NA	TRBD1	TRBV18	TRBJ2-3	TGTGCCAGCTCGCTCCTTCCGGGACAGAGAGATACGCAGTATTTT	CASSLLPGQRDTQYF
NA	NA	TRBV29-1	TRBJ1-2	TGCAGCGTTAAACAGAACTATGGCTACACCTTC	CSVKQNYGYTF
NA	TRBD1	TRBV7-2	TRBJ1-5	TGTGCCAGCAGCTTAGTATTGTCAGGGGGCGCGTCCCAGCATTTT	CASSLVLSGGASQHF
NA	TRBD1	TRBV7-9	TRBJ2-7	TGTGCCAGCGGGGTTGGACAGGCTAGCCCGTACTTC	CASGVGQASPYF
NA	NA	TRBV12-3/TRBV12-4	TRBJ1-5	TGTGCCAGCAGTTATGGGGAGGAGCAGCCCCAGCATTTT	CASSYGEEQPQHF
NA	TRBD1	TRBV15	TRBJ2-5	TGTGCCACCAGCACCTGGACAGGGGGCTTGGGAGAGACCCAGTACTTC	CATSTWTGGLGETQYF
NA	NA	TRBV7-2	TRBJ2-7	TGTGCCAGCAGCTTAGCCGGCCGGGACTTCTACGAGCAGTACTTC	CASSLAGRDFYEQYF
once	NA	TRBV10-2	TRBJ2-2	TGCGCCAGCAATTCGGGGCTGGGGGGCACCGGGGAGCTGTTTTTT	CASNSGLGGTGELFF
NA	TRBD1	TRBV19	TRBJ1-4	TGTGCCAGCCGGGACAGGGGGAGAACTAATGAAAAACTGTTTTTT	CASRDRGRTNEKLFF